These T cell receptor beta chains were read from a single sample in a study of blood T cell repertoires in COVID-19. Sequenced by immunoSEQ multiplex PCR; TCRdb stores in-frame clones only, minus some. The sample contains roughly 25,000 clones, approximately 68% of which appear only once. Sequenced input: peripheral blood. Receptor source: a woman older than 75 with acute or convalescent COVID-19. Each CDR3 is given with its conserved first and last residue. D genes are given only for firm matches. Expanded clones are given a class, and other clones once, few, many or no size at all.

TRBV5-1	NA	TRBJ1-2	NA	TGCGCCAGCAGCTTAAGAACAGACTATGGCTACACCTTC	CASSLRTDYGYTF
TRBV2	NA	TRBJ1-5	NA	TGTGCCAGCAGCGCCCAGATTTCTAGCAATCAGCCCCAGCATTTT	CASSAQISSNQPQHF
TRBV11-2	NA	TRBJ1-2	NA	TGTGCCAGCAGCACACTCCGTCGGGAGGAAAATGGCTACACCTTC	CASSTLRREENGYTF
TRBV2	NA	TRBJ1-4	TRBD1	TGTGCTGGCAAAGGTGGGACAGGGGACGAAAAACTGTTTTTT	CAGKGGTGDEKLFF
TRBV6-6	NA	TRBJ1-1	TRBD1	TGTGCCAGCAGTAAACAGGGGTGGGACACTGAAGCTTTCTTT	CASSKQGWDTEAFF
TRBV7-6	few	TRBJ1-6	NA	TGTGCCAGCAGCTTAGCCAGCTCCTATAATTCACCCCTCCACTTT	CASSLASSYNSPLHF
TRBV5-5	NA	TRBJ2-7	TRBD1	TGTGCCAGCAGCTTGCACTATAGACAGGGGGGCTACGAGCAGTACTTC	CASSLHYRQGGYEQYF
TRBV28	NA	TRBJ1-2	TRBD1	TGTGCCAGCACAGTAGACAGGGGGCGTGGCTACACCTTC	CASTVDRGRGYTF
TRBV9	NA	TRBJ2-2	TRBD2	TGTGCCAGCAGCGCTAGCGGGGGGGCCGGGGAGCTGTTTTTT	CASSASGGAGELFF
TRBV20-1	NA	TRBJ2-2	TRBD2	TGCAGTGCTAGTAACGGCGGGAGCACCGGGGAGCTGTTTTTT	CSASNGGSTGELFF
TRBV4-3	NA	TRBJ1-4	NA	TGCGCCAGCAGCCAAGATTTCAGATATAATGAAAAACTGTTTTTT	CASSQDFRYNEKLFF
TRBV5-4	once	TRBJ2-3	NA	TGTGCCAGCAGCTTGGAGCGCAGGGCCACAGATACGCAGTATTTT	CASSLERRATDTQYF
TRBV7-2	few	TRBJ2-2	NA	TGTGCCAGCAGCTTAGGGGGCAGGTCCAGGAGGGCTTACACCGGGGAGCTGTTTTTT	CASSLGGRSRRAYTGELFF
TRBV6-5	NA	TRBJ1-1	NA	TGTGCCAGCACCTCCACCAGGGGAAGTACTGAAGCTTTCTTT	CASTSTRGSTEAFF
TRBV12-5	NA	TRBJ1-5	TRBD1	TGTGCTAGTGCCTTGACAGGGGATCGGAATCAGCCCCAGCATTTT	CASALTGDRNQPQHF
TRBV19	NA	TRBJ1-1	TRBD1	TGTGCCAGTAGTATAGCTGACAGGGCCATGAACACTGAAGCTTTCTTT	CASSIADRAMNTEAFF
TRBV5-1	NA	TRBJ2-1	TRBD2	TGCGCCAGCAGCTTAGGACTAGCGGGGGGGCTCAATGAGCAGTTCTTC	CASSLGLAGGLNEQFF
TRBV5-4	NA	TRBJ1-4	NA	TGTGCCAGCAGCCCAAACTTACCTACCCCGGGGGAAAAACTGTTTTTT	CASSPNLPTPGEKLFF
TRBV2	NA	TRBJ2-7	NA	TGTGCCAGCAGTGAGACAGGACTAGGGTACGAGCAGTACTTC	CASSETGLGYEQYF
TRBV3-1/TRBV3-2	NA	TRBJ2-3	NA	TGTGCCAGCAGTCGGAGTGGCACAGATACGCAGTATTTT	CASSRSGTDTQYF
TRBV6-5	NA	TRBJ1-1	NA	TGTGCCAGCAGTTACCAGGGATCGGGCAACACTGAAGCTTTCTTT	CASSYQGSGNTEAFF
TRBV4-2	NA	TRBJ1-2	NA	TGTGCCAGCAGCCAAGATGGGGGGGAGGGTGGCTACACCTTC	CASSQDGGEGGYTF
TRBV2	NA	TRBJ2-1	NA	TGTGCCAGCGCGGGGCTGGAAGGCTATGAGCAGTTCTTC	CASAGLEGYEQFF
TRBV3-1/TRBV3-2	once	TRBJ2-7	NA	TGTGCCAGCAGCCAAGATAAAGGGACGGGAGTCCCACTCGAGCAGTACTTC	CASSQDKGTGVPLEQYF
TRBV5-1	NA	TRBJ2-3	NA	TGCGCCAGCAGCTTGTTGAGATCTACTAGCACAGATACGCAGTATTTT	CASSLLRSTSTDTQYF
TRBV30	NA	TRBJ1-2	NA	TGTGCCTGGATGGTGAGGGGCGCGGGGAGCTACACCTTC	CAWMVRGAGSYTF
TRBV9	NA	TRBJ2-5	NA	TGTGCCAGCAGCGTAGTTGGAGGGTACGGAGAGACCCAGTACTTC	CASSVVGGYGETQYF
TRBV18	NA	TRBJ1-1	NA	TGTGCCAGCTCACCTGAGGGTCCATTGAACACTGAAGCTTTCTTT	CASSPEGPLNTEAFF
TRBV30	NA	TRBJ2-7	NA	TGTGCCTGGACTACCTCCTACGAGCAGTACTTC	CAWTTSYEQYF
TRBV11-2	many	TRBJ1-6	NA	TGTGCCAGCAGGGAACAGTGGAATTCACCCCTCCACTTT	CASREQWNSPLHF
TRBV2	NA	TRBJ2-7	NA	TGTGCCAGCAGTTGGGACTCCTCCTACGAGCAGTACTTC	CASSWDSSYEQYF
TRBV2	few	TRBJ1-1	NA	TGTGCCAGCAGTAAACAGCCGAACACTGAAGCTTTCTTT	CASSKQPNTEAFF
TRBV19	NA	TRBJ2-7	TRBD1	TGTGCCAGTAGTACTGACAGGGGAGGAGACGAGCAGTACTTC	CASSTDRGGDEQYF
TRBV28	few	TRBJ1-3	NA	TGTGCCAGCAGTTTGGGAGGGGCAGGAAACACCATATATTTT	CASSLGGAGNTIYF
TRBV19	NA	TRBJ2-5	TRBD1	TGTGCCAGTAGCCAGACAGGGGCCTCAGAGACCCAGTACTTC	CASSQTGASETQYF
TRBV7-2	many	TRBJ2-1	TRBD2	TGTGCCAGCAGCCTCGAAGGCACTAGCGGGAGGTATAACAATGAGCAGTTCTTC	CASSLEGTSGRYNNEQFF
TRBV5-1	NA	TRBJ1-4	NA	TGCGCCAGCAGCAACCTAGGGGCAACTAATGAAAAACTGTTTTTT	CASSNLGATNEKLFF
TRBV19	NA	TRBJ2-7	TRBD1	TGTGCCAGTAGTATACTGGGACAGGGCTCCTACGAGCAGTACTTC	CASSILGQGSYEQYF
TRBV5-4	few	TRBJ2-7	NA	TGTGCCAGCAGCTTGGCAGGGATCGACGAGCAGTACTTC	CASSLAGIDEQYF
TRBV29-1	NA	TRBJ2-3	TRBD1	TGCAGCGTTCTTGGACAGGCTCGGGATACGCAGTATTTT	CSVLGQARDTQYF